The 11 T cell receptor beta chains listed next were all sequenced from one sample in a study of blood T cell repertoires in COVID-19. TCRdb keeps only in-frame clones here, not all; method: immunoSEQ multiplex PCR. This sample carries 25,000 to 35,000 clones, 85% to 90% of them seen once, and the ten largest clones take 28%. Source material: peripheral blood. The receptor source for this set is a man older than 75 with acute or convalescent COVID-19.

The V call is TRBV5-1, the J call TRBJ2-7; no clear D gene. V was clipped by 0 bases and J by 6 bases, with 13 bases between them. Germline CDR1 SGHRS, CDR2 YFSETQ. The CDR3 extends over 14 amino acids. This CDR3 is CASSLVQIPSEQYF. DNA of the CDR3: TGCGCCAGCAGCTTGGTGCAGATACCATCCGAGCAGTACTTC.

This clone was observed once. The V gene is TRBV5-4, the J gene TRBJ2-5; possible D gene TRBD1, 5 bases. The CDR3 loop spans 14 amino acids. Germline loops: CDR1 SGHNT, CDR2 YYREEE (reference sequence). The V end lost 0 bases, the J end lost 3 bases, and 9 bases lay between the germline ends. DNA for the CDR3: TGTGCCAGCAGCTTGGCCGAAGGGGAAGAGACCCAGTACTTC. It codes for CASSLAEGEETQYF.

This chain connects TRBV27 to TRBJ1-3; D call uncertain. CDR3 size: 17 residues. V was trimmed by 9 bases and J by 4 bases, leaving 25 bases between them. The germline V gene encodes CDR1 MNHEY and CDR2 SMNVEV (reference sequence). CDR3 in amino acids: CARTTPEDREEGNTIYF. CDR3 nucleotide sequence: TGTGCCAGGACTACCCCGGAAGACCGAGAAGAGGGAAACACCATATATTTT.

In this sample, this clone turned up once. V gene TRBV5-1 combines with J gene TRBJ2-3; D gene unclear. Germline assignment: CDR1 SGHRS and CDR2 YFSETQ. V lost 2 bases, J lost 3 bases, and 10 bases lay in between. The CDR3 runs 14 residues. CDR3 in amino acids: CASSFYSPTDTQYF. The CDR3 DNA follows: TGCGCCAGCAGCTTTTACAGCCCTACAGATACGCAGTATTTT.

This chain uses TRBV6-5 with TRBJ2-7; D is perhaps TRBD2 (5 bases). Germline CDR1 is MNHEY and CDR2 is SVGAGI. CDR3 size: 14 residues. Trimming took off 2 bases at V and 0 bases at J, with 8 bases between the two ends. The CDR3 loop is CASSYRESSYEQYF. Here the CDR3 DNA reads TGTGCCAGCAGTTACAGGGAGAGCTCCTACGAGCAGTACTTC.

The V call is TRBV10-2, the J call TRBJ2-3; D gene unclear. This CDR3 is 14 amino acids long. Germline loops: CDR1 WSHSY, CDR2 SAAADI. Trimming cost V 0 bases and J 5 bases, with 9 bases left between them. CDR3 nucleotide sequence: TGCGCCAGCAGTGAGTCGATATTCGGAGATACGCAGTATTTT. This sequence encodes CASSESIFGDTQYF.

This clone was recorded only once. V and J are TRBV28 and TRBJ1-6; D is possibly TRBD1 (5 bases). Trimming took 2 bases from V and 10 from J, leaving 15 bases between them. Germline CDR1 is MDHEN and CDR2 is SYDVKM. The CDR3 is 15 amino acids. The DNA for the CDR3 is TGTGCCAGCAGTTTAAGACAACTAAGGGGATCACCCCTCCACTTT. This gives the protein CASSLRQLRGSPLHF.

The rearrangement links TRBV10-2 to TRBJ2-1, with D perhaps TRBD2 (8 bases). The CDR3 totals 16 residues. The V end was cut by 7 bases, the J end by 1 base, with 17 bases between. Germline CDR1 WSHSY, CDR2 SAAADI. The CDR3 sequence: CASTQRETGSYNEQFF. CDR3 bases: TGCGCCAGCACACAGCGGGAGACAGGGTCCTACAATGAGCAGTTCTTC.

This clone has only one observation. This rearrangement joins TRBV7-9 to TRBJ1-1; the D gene is possibly TRBD1 (6 bases). Germline CDR1 is SEHNR and CDR2 is FQNEAQ (reference sequence). This CDR3 contains 12 residues. The V end lost 1 base, the J end lost 7 bases, and 7 bases lay between the germline ends. CDR3 nucleotides: TGTGCCAGCAGCTTAGGGGACATTGAAGCTTTCTTT. Translating it yields CASSLGDIEAFF.

The rearrangement uses TRBV2 and TRBJ1-2; TRBD1 matches 11 bases. CDR3 length: 13 amino acids. CDR1 is SNHLY and CDR2 is FYNNEI in the germline V gene. Trimming removed 6 bases from V and 8 bases from J; junction bases left unmatched: 5. The CDR3 DNA reads as TGTGCCAGCAGAGCGGACAGGGGGCAGGGCTACACCTTC. It yields the protein CASRADRGQGYTF.

The chain couples TRBV6-5 to TRBJ1-1, with D perhaps TRBD1 (5 bases). Deletions cut 5 bases from V and 13 bases from J, with 20 bases between. Looked up from germline, CDR1 is MNHEY and CDR2 is SVGAGI. The CDR3 consists of 13 residues. The DNA for the CDR3 is TGTGCCAGCAGTCAACTTGACAGACAGAATGTTTTCTTT. Translation: CASSQLDRQNVFF.